One and the same sample provided the 23 T cell receptor beta chains below, sequenced in a study of blood T cells in healthy people across ages. Primed by a sample-barcoded 5' primer and a J-beta primer mix, a second PCR proceeded for about 6 to 12 cycles. TCRdb recomputed calls from the 5' RACE reads with MiXCR, one row per CDR3 protein. The table lists 1.8 million or so distinct CDR3 sequences, more than 35% of them singletons. The specimen sequenced was blood. These receptors all come from a human donor in good health.

The sample holds many counts of this clonotype. V usage is TRBV14 and J usage is TRBJ2-7; 9 bases align to TRBD1. CDR1 SGHDN and CDR2 FVKESK come from the germline V gene. CDR3 size: 14 residues. Unmatched junction bases numbered 2, after V lost 5 bases and J lost 0 bases. CDR3 in DNA: TGTGCCAGCAGCTGGACAGGGGTCTCCTACGAGCAGTACTTC. This translates into CASSWTGVSYEQYF.

The gene calls are TRBV29-1 and TRBJ1-2; D call uncertain. The V gene's germline CDR1 is SQVTM and CDR2 ANQGSEA. Trimming stripped 2 bases from V and 6 bases from J, with 7 bases between. The CDR3 covers 11 residues. The CDR3 region has the DNA TGCAGCGTTGAAATTGGGGATGGCTACACCTTC. This codes for CSVEIGDGYTF.

This clonotype was observed a few times. A single base separates this from a much larger clone, so it may be a read error. V usage is TRBV7-2 and J usage is TRBJ1-4, with a weak D call TRBD1 (6 bases). The CDR3 is 14 residues long. The germline V gene has CDR1 SGHTA and CDR2 FQGNSA. The CDR3 loop reads CASSDTGSGEKRFF. The CDR3 region has the DNA TGTGCCAGCAGCGACACAGGGAGTGGTGAAAAACGGTTTTTT.

This chain connects TRBV7-6 to TRBJ2-4, with 7 bases matching TRBD2. TRBJ2-5 explains the end of the DNA better; the J call may be wrong. This CDR3 region has 16 residues. The germline V gene has CDR1 SGHVS and CDR2 FNYEAQ. CDR3 in amino acids: CASSALARLAQETQYF. CDR3 coding DNA: TGTGCCAGCAGCGCATTGGCCAGACTAGCCCAAGAGACCCAGTACTTC.

Concerning this clonotype itself: At one boundary the junction diverges from the germline segment, which might be a read error. This chain links TRBV6-2 or TRBV6-3 with TRBJ2-7; 10 bases agree with TRBD2. The CDR3 covers 15 residues. The germline V gene encodes CDR1 MNHEY and CDR2 SVGEGT. This chain's CDR3 is CARSDGLADAYEQYF. CDR3 bases: TGTGCCCGCAGCGACGGACTAGCGGACGCCTACGAGCAGTACTTC.

This clonotype came up a few times. The rearrangement joins TRBV18 to TRBJ2-3; no definite D call. V lost 2 bases, J lost 6 bases, and 21 bases lay in between. The CDR3 extends over 17 amino acids. CDR1 and CDR2 (germline): KGHSH, LQKENI. The CDR3, as DNA: TGTGCCAGCTCACCAGTGGTACTCACTCCATTAAAGGATACGCAGTATTTT. Amino acids: CASSPVVLTPLKDTQYF.

This clonotype was counted a few times. V usage is TRBV5-5 and J usage is TRBJ1-6; D unresolved. There are 15 residues in the CDR3. CDR1 and CDR2 (germline): SGHKS, YYEKEE (reference sequence). The germline V and J ends were trimmed by 4 bases and 7 bases, with 15 bases remaining between them. Written as DNA, the CDR3 is TGTGCCAGCAGCCCTGTCATGGGTCCGAATTCACCCCTCCACTTT. Translated: CASSPVMGPNSPLHF.

This chain uses TRBV20-1 with TRBJ2-5, with D possibly matching TRBD1 (6 bases). The CDR3 is made up of 13 amino acids. Germline V CDR1 and CDR2: DFQATT, SNEGSKA (reference sequence). Trimming took off 3 bases at V and 11 bases at J, with 19 bases between the two ends. In DNA, the CDR3 is TGCAGTGCTAGGGGGTCGGGACACACTGAGCAGTACTTC. Translating it yields CSARGSGHTEQYF.

The gene calls are TRBV7-9 and TRBJ2-3; D is perhaps TRBD1 (5 bases). CDR1 and CDR2 from the germline V gene are SEHNR and FQNEAQ (reference sequence). The CDR3 has 12 amino acids. V was shortened by 2 bases and J by 7 bases, with 7 bases between the two germline ends. The CDR3 bases are TGTGCCAGCAGCTTAAAGGGGAATACGCAGTATTTT. Encoded protein: CASSLKGNTQYF. Full variable domain (outside the CDR3, taken from reference TRBV7-9 and TRBJ2-3): DTGVSQNPRHKITKRGQNVTFRCDPISEHNRLYWYRQTLGQGPEFLTYFQNEAQLEKSRLLSDRFSAERPKGSFSTLEIQRTEQGDSAMYLCASSLKGNTQYFGPGTRLTVL.

The chain carries TRBV10-3 and TRBJ2-3; TRBD2 agrees at 14 bases. CDR1 is ENHRY and CDR2 is SYGVKD in the germline V gene. After removal of 6 bases from V and 1 base from J, the junction contained 12 bases not matched to a gene. The CDR3 covers 19 residues. The CDR3 sequence: CAISDPTSGGAIRTDTQYF. CDR3 DNA: TGTGCCATCAGCGACCCGACTAGCGGGGGGGCAATTCGCACAGATACGCAGTATTTT.

The chain carries TRBV5-1 and TRBJ2-1, with D possibly matching TRBD1 (6 bases). The CDR3 is made up of 15 amino acids. Germline assignment: CDR1 SGHRS and CDR2 YFSETQ. The V end lost 3 bases, the J end lost 3 bases, and 13 bases lay between the germline ends. Here the CDR3 reads CASSSPRGNYNEQFF. CDR3 in DNA: TGCGCCAGCAGCTCGCCTAGGGGGAACTACAATGAGCAGTTCTTC.

This clonotype was counted only a few times. V usage is TRBV7-8 and J usage is TRBJ2-7; no firm D call. The V and J ends lost 5 bases and 4 bases respectively, with 24 bases between them. CDR1 and CDR2 (germline): SGHVS, FQNEAQ. The CDR3 contains 17 residues. DNA of the CDR3: TGTGCCAGCAGCGCCCCTAGGGCGGTTCAAGGTGGTTACGAGCAGTACTTC. It specifies CASSAPRAVQGGYEQYF.

V gene TRBV3-1 combines with J gene TRBJ2-7; unclear D gene. Germline V gives CDR1 LGHDT, CDR2 YNNKEL (reference sequence). Trimming took off 0 bases at V and 7 bases at J, with 13 bases between the two ends. The CDR3 contains 14 residues. The CDR3 loop reads CASSQDIPSREQYF. For the CDR3, the DNA is TGTGCCAGCAGCCAAGATATCCCCAGCCGAGAGCAGTACTTC.

This clonotype was seen more than once but under ten times. This chain joins TRBV7-2 and TRBJ2-5; D ambiguous. The CDR3 loop spans 11 amino acids. Germline CDR1 SGHTA, CDR2 FQGNSA. The V and J ends lost 8 bases and 2 bases respectively, with 6 bases between them. This CDR3 is CASFQQETQYF. The CDR3 DNA is TGTGCCAGCTTCCAACAAGAGACCCAGTACTTC.

This clonotype showed up many times. The chain carries TRBV20-1 and TRBJ1-5; a weak D match, TRBD1 (6 bases). Germline lookup yields CDR1 DFQATT and CDR2 SNEGSKA (reference sequence). There are 14 residues in the CDR3. Trimming removed 5 bases from V and 5 bases from J, with 16 bases in between. CDR3 DNA: TGCAGTGCTTTATCACAGGGTCCCGATCAGCCCCAGCATTTT. The encoded protein is CSALSQGPDQPQHF.

V gene TRBV5-1 combines with J gene TRBJ2-5, with 8 bases aligning to TRBD1. The CDR3 is 15 residues long. Germline V gives CDR1 SGHRS, CDR2 YFSETQ. V lost 4 bases, J lost 1 base, and 6 bases stayed unmatched. The CDR3 nucleotides read TGCGCCAGCAGCCTCGACAGGGGACTCCAAGAGACCCAGTACTTC. Amino acids: CASSLDRGLQETQYF.

V gene TRBV5-1 combines with J gene TRBJ2-5; TRBD2 agrees at 8 bases. Germline lookup yields CDR1 SGHRS and CDR2 YFSETQ. V lost 8 bases to trimming and J lost 4 bases; unmatched junction nucleotides: 10. This CDR3 region has 14 residues. The CDR3: CASSGGAERETQYF. CDR3 DNA: TGCGCCAGTTCCGGGGGGGCGGAACGAGAGACCCAGTACTTC.

This clonotype has just a few counts. This chain links TRBV29-1 with TRBJ1-2; no reliable D call. The CDR3 loop spans 11 amino acids. Germline CDR1 is SQVTM and CDR2 is ANQGSEA. Deletions cut 3 bases from V and 7 bases from J, with 9 bases between. CDR3 nucleotide sequence: TGCAGCGTTGATTTGGGTTCTGGCTACACCTTC. Translated, it gives CSVDLGSGYTF.

The chain recombines TRBV9 with TRBJ2-2; 12 bases fit TRBD1. The CDR3 sequence is 16 residues long. The ends lost 3 bases at V and 7 bases at J; junction bases unmatched: 7. The V gene's germline CDR1 is SGDLS and CDR2 YYNGEE. This chain's CDR3 is CASSAPGQGAGGELFF. CDR3 in DNA: TGTGCCAGCAGCGCTCCGGGACAGGGGGCTGGCGGGGAGCTGTTTTTT.

In its sample, this clonotype was seen a few times. The chain uses TRBV4-3 and TRBJ2-5, with a weak D call TRBD2 (6 bases). This CDR3 spans 15 amino acids. V shed 0 bases and J shed 5 bases, with 13 bases lying between them. Germline-derived CDR1 and CDR2 are LGHNA and YSLEER. CDR3 in amino acids: CASSQDPGEDETQYF. CDR3 bases: TGCGCCAGCAGCCAAGATCCCGGGGAGGATGAGACCCAGTACTTC.

The V call is TRBV24-1, the J call TRBJ2-5, with 7 bases lining up with TRBD1. The junction had 7 bases not matched to a gene; V was cut back by 6 bases and J by 1 base. Germline assignment: CDR1 KGHDR and CDR2 SFDVKD. The CDR3 totals 15 residues. The CDR3 here is CATSSWTGGQETQYF. As DNA, the CDR3 is TGTGCCACCAGTTCCTGGACAGGAGGCCAAGAGACCCAGTACTTC.

The rearrangement joins TRBV16 to TRBJ2-4; D uncertain. V lost 4 bases and J 5 bases, leaving 9 bases between the germline ends. The length of the CDR3 is 13 residues. Germline V CDR1 and CDR2: KGHSY, FQNENV. The CDR3 is CASSRFTENIQYF. The CDR3 DNA follows: TGTGCCAGCAGCCGATTCACCGAAAACATTCAGTACTTC.

The chain uses TRBV7-2 and TRBJ2-4; D call uncertain. TRBJ2-7 matches the DNA end more closely, so the J call is doubtful. This CDR3 has 16 amino acids. Germline CDR1 SGHTA, CDR2 FQGNSA. The CDR3 loop is CASSLGPGRQSYEQYF. In nucleotides, the CDR3 is TGTGCCAGCAGCTTAGGACCCGGACGGCAATCCTACGAGCAGTACTTC.